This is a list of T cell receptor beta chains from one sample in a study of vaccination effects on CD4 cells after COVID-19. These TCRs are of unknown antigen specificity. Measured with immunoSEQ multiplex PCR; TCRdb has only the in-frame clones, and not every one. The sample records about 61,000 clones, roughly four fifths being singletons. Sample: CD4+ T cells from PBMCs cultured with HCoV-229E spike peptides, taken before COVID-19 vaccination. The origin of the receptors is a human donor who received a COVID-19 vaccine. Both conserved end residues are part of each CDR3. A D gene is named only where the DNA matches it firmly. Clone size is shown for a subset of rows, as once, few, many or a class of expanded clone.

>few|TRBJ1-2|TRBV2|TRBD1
CASSRDRNYGYTF
TGTGCCAGCAGTCGGGACAGGAACTATGGCTACACCTTC
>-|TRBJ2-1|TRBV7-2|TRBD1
CASSSGTGGYNEQFF
TGTGCCAGCAGCTCCGGGACAGGGGGTTACAATGAGCAGTTCTTC
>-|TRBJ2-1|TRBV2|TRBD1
CASSLRTGYNEQFF
TGTGCCAGCAGTTTACGGACAGGGTACAATGAGCAGTTCTTC
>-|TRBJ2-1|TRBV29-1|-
CSVIPNTGSGSYNEQFF
TGCAGCGTTATTCCGAATACAGGGAGCGGCTCCTACAATGAGCAGTTCTTC
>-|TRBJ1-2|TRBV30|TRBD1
CAWSRTGYYGYTF
TGTGCCTGGAGTCGGACAGGGTACTATGGCTACACCTTC
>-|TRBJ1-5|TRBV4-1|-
CASSQNHAGGQPQHF
TGCGCCAGCAGCCAAAATCACGCGGGCGGTCAGCCCCAGCATTTT
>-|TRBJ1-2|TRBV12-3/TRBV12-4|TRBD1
CASSYRGGSGYTF
TGTGCCAGCAGTTACAGGGGCGGTTCTGGCTACACCTTC
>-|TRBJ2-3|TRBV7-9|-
CASSFRGEDTQYF
TGTGCCAGCAGTTTCAGGGGAGAGGATACGCAGTATTTT
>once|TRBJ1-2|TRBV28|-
CASSSHGSNYGYTF
TGTGCCAGCAGCTCCCATGGATCTAACTATGGCTACACCTTC
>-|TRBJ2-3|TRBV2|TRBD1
CASKPTGAGTDTQYF
TGTGCCAGCAAACCGACAGGGGCCGGCACAGATACGCAGTATTTT
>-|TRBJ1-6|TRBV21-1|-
CASSKDNRGSRTYYNSPLHF
TGTGCCAGCAGCAAAGACAACAGGGGATCCCGCACTTACTATAATTCACCCCTCCACTTT
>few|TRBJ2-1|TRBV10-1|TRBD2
CASSRAGGPRSYNEQFF
TGCGCCAGCAGCAGAGCGGGGGGGCCTAGGTCCTACAATGAGCAGTTCTTC
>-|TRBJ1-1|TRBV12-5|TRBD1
CASGSGGAGAEAFF
TGTGCTAGTGGATCAGGGGGCGCGGGGGCTGAAGCTTTCTTT
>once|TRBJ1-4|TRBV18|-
CASSPLPGGNEKLFF
TGTGCCAGCTCACCTCTTCCGGGGGGGAATGAAAAACTGTTTTTT
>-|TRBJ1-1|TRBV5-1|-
CASSRTENTEAFF
TGCGCCAGCAGCCGGACCGAGAACACTGAAGCTTTCTTT
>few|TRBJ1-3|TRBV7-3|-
CASSLTGNTIYF
TGTGCCAGCAGCTTAACTGGAAACACCATATATTTT
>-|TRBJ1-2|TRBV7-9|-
CASSLDSRNYGYTF
TGTGCCAGCAGCTTAGATAGCAGAAACTATGGCTACACCTTC
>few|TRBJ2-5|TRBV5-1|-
CASSPQGRETQYF
TGCGCCAGCAGCCCCCAGGGGCGTGAGACCCAGTACTTC
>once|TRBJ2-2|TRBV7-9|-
CASSKGEVTGELFF
TGTGCCAGCAGCAAAGGGGAAGTCACCGGGGAGCTGTTTTTT
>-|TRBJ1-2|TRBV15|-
CATSRDIYLVAEKIYGYTF
TGTGCCACCAGCAGAGATATCTATTTAGTGGCAGAAAAAATCTATGGCTACACCTTC
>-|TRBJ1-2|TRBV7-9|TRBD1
CASSLGTGDPNYGYTF
TGTGCCAGCAGCTTAGGGACAGGGGACCCTAACTATGGCTACACCTTC
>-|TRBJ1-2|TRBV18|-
CASSPRSSGGGGYTF
TGTGCCAGCTCACCACGGAGTAGCGGAGGGGGTGGCTACACCTTC
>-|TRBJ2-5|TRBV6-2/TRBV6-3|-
CASSTPRQITPFQETQYF
TGTGCCAGCAGCACTCCGCGCCAAATTACACCCTTCCAAGAGACCCAGTACTTC
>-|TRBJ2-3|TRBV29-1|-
CSVDQGQDTQYF
TGCAGCGTTGACCAAGGCCAAGATACGCAGTATTTT
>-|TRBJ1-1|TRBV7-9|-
CASSPGPNTEAFF
TGTGCCAGCAGCCCCGGCCCGAACACTGAAGCTTTCTTT
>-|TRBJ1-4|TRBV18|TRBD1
CASSGTGGAGEKLFF
TGTGCCAGCTCAGGAACAGGGGGCGCAGGTGAAAAACTGTTTTTT
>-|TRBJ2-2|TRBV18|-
CASSSKTGTTNTGELFF
TGTGCCAGCTCATCGAAGACCGGGACGACGAACACCGGGGAGCTGTTTTTT
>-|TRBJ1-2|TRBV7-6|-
CASSPQGGGNYGYTF
TGTGCCAGCAGCCCGCAAGGGGGGGGCAACTATGGCTACACCTTC
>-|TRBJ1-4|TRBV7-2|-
CASSSTVDREKLFF
TGTGCCAGCAGCTCCACGGTAGATCGTGAAAAACTGTTTTTT
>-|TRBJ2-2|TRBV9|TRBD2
CASSVLWGGANTGELFF
TGTGCCAGCAGCGTACTTTGGGGGGGGGCGAACACCGGGGAGCTGTTTTTT
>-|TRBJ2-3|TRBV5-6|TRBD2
CASSQPTSGGADTQYF
TGTGCCAGCAGCCAGCCGACTAGCGGGGGGGCAGATACGCAGTATTTT
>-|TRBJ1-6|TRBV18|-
CASSPKVSPLHF
TGTGCCAGCTCACCCAAGGTTTCACCCCTCCACTTT
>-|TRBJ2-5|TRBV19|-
CASSIGSQETQYF
TGTGCCAGTAGTATCGGATCACAAGAGACCCAGTACTTC
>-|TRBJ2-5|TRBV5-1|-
CASSSPIGQPQETQYF
TGCGCCAGCAGCTCCCCCATAGGGCAGCCCCAAGAGACCCAGTACTTC
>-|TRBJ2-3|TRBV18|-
CASSPKGLGTDTQYF
TGTGCCAGCTCACCTAAGGGATTGGGCACAGATACGCAGTATTTT
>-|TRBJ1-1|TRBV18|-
CASSLDRNTEAFF
TGTGCCAGCTCACTTGACAGAAACACTGAAGCTTTCTTT
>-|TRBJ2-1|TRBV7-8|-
CASGGGAWNEQFF
TGTGCCAGCGGTGGGGGGGCCTGGAATGAGCAGTTCTTC